Described below is a single T cell receptor beta chain sequence and its context. These data belong to a study of OX40 agonist ivuxolimab in advanced cancers. Measured with immunoSEQ multiplex PCR; TCRdb has only the in-frame clones, and not every one. The repertoire holds fewer than 80,000 clones, with around 90% as singletons. Trimming removed 6 bases at V and 14 bases at J, with 13 bases between. The CDR3 extends over 11 amino acids. Germline CDR1 reads MRHNA; CDR2 reads SNTAGT. The origin of this receptor is an adult with an advanced solid tumor such as melanoma, head and neck, liver or kidney cancer. This sequence joins TRBV6-4 and TRBJ1-4, with a possible D match to TRBD1 (5 bases). Sequenced material: CD4+ or CD8+ T cells sorted from blood, taken in a trial of the OX40 agonist ivuxolimab. The CDR3 here is CASSTIRVLFF. The CDR3, as DNA: TGTGCCAGCAGCACAATCAGGGTCCTGTTTTTT.